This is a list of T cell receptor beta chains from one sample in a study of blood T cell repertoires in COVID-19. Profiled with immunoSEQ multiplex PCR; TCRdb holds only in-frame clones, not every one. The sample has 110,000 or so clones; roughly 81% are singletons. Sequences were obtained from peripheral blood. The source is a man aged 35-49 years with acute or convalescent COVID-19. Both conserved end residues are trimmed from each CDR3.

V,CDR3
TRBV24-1,ATSAAGEVGGYT
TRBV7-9,ASSLVAGGGGTQY
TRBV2,ASGQQNTEAF
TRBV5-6,ASGPGETQY
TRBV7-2,ASSSTWASYEQY
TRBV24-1,ATSEGGNTEAF
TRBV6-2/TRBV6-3,ASSTLFFPGQGAADTEAF
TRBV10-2,ASGGQASSGNTIY
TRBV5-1,ASSLGQSFSGNTIY
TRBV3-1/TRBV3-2,ASSHEGAHYGYT
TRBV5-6,ASSLIGGDTDTQY
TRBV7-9,ASSLDRDTQY
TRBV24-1,AWQFPPDERRGDINQPQH
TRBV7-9,ASSFTEATNEKLF
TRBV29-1,SVEEGAIDTQY
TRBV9,ASSPRGEAAYEQY
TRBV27,ASRALAKNIQY
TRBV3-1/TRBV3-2,ASSQDFGPQH